The present T cell receptor beta chain was sequenced within a study of T cells after yellow fever vaccination (dated by TCRdb to about 2019). In the study overall: The SMART-Seq v4 Ultra Low Input RNA kit was used to prepare libraries from fractions with low cell numbers. Blood was collected at multiple timepoints before and after primary and secondary immunization, and bulk PBMC replicates and cell subsets were isolated. Bulk TCR alpha and beta repertoires were sequenced longitudinally to track T-cell clones before and after primary and booster YFV17D yellow fever vaccination. Two healthy male donors, one aged 18 to 30 and one aged 30 to 40 years, made up the cohort.

The study at large found these results: Compared with the primary T-cell response, the secondary T-cell response was faster but weaker, reaching its peak on day 5 rather than on day 15. Only a couple of donors were included in the study, so the extent to which the findings can be generalized is limited. A small share of clonotypes occurred in both CD4 and CD8 compartments, likely arising from convergent recombination. After the booster, most of the clones that had expanded following primary vaccination were detected again (roughly 97% of CD4 and more than 85% of CD8), which suggests that memory was broadly maintained. Computational filtering was required because FACS-sorted repertoires could contain abundant contaminating clonotypes from the bulk population.

The CDR3 sequence holds 12 residues, the cysteine and phenylalanine included. CDR3 DNA only is kept here, 36 bases in frame from base 1. According to the germline V gene, CDR1 reads SNHLY and CDR2 reads FYNNEI. V was cut back by 4 bases and J by 4 bases, leaving a gap of 5 bases between them. As to this clonotype: The clone's antigen remains unknown. No base-level quality is on record; no much larger clone is a single base apart.

In the paper's terms, the treatment or condition label means: live attenuated yellow fever vaccine strain. At every blood-draw timepoint, two biological replicates of bulk PBMCs were collected. PBMCs were isolated from peripheral blood using a standard Ficoll-Paque protocol. TriZol was used to extract RNA from bulk PBMCs, CD4 and CD8 fractions, and dextramer-positive and dextramer-negative fractions. TCR cDNA was synthesized by 5'RACE template switching, which introduced a universal primer site and unique molecular identifiers. Priming for cDNA synthesis came from both the TCR alpha and TCR beta constant segments. Library amplification involved two PCR steps, and the second step added sample barcodes and sequencing adapters. Sequencing of libraries was done on Illumina HiSeq 2500 (2x100 bp) or NovaSeq (2x150 bp). The published analysis was carried out like this. MIGEC was used to demultiplex reads and collapse the reads into UMI consensus sequences, and MiXCR was used for V(D)J alignment. Vaccine-responding clonotypes were defined with edgeR using replicate PBMC samples, requiring FDR below 0.01 and a log2 fold change above 5 up to day 15. CD4 or CD8 identity was assigned to each bulk clonotype according to whether the clonotype was present at higher abundance in the sequenced CD4 repertoire or the sequenced CD8 repertoire. The public reads were run again by TCRdb, first through fastp at Q25 and then through MiXCR, and only productive beta chains were kept. CDR3 protein sequences are deduplicated, and each keeps its most common genes and DNA. The V and J calls were not made by the authors but by TCRdb's processing. For this sample there are around 310,000 distinct CDR3 sequences; 7.5% to 9% appear just once. Jointly, the top ten make up over 15% of the sample.

The chain joins TRBV2 to TRBJ2-1; the D gene is unclear. Sequenced material: PBMCs, taken on the day of the first yellow fever vaccination. The receptor comes from a young man who received the YFV17D yellow fever vaccine. The DNA sequence is as follows: TGTGCCAGCAGTGCCGAATACAATGAGCAGTTCTTC. Translation gives CASSAEYNEQFF.